This T cell receptor (beta chain) originates from a study of control samples from healthy donors and cancer patients. Assay: immunoSEQ multiplex PCR; the TCRdb copy retains only in-frame clones and omits some. The table has 9,500 to 15,000 clones, approximately 93% seen once. This CDR3 region has 13 residues. The ends were cut back, 10 bases at V and 4 bases at J, with 14 bases in the middle. In germline, CDR1 is MDHEN, CDR2 SYDVKM. This receptor was identified in a man between 65 and 85 years old with head and neck cancer. The sequencing sample was made of PBMCs. The genes are TRBV28 and TRBJ1-5; perhaps TRBD1 as D (5 bases). The CDR3 nucleotides are TGTGCCACCGGGGGTGGATGGAATCAGCCCCAGCATTTT. Encoded protein: CATGGGWNQPQHF.